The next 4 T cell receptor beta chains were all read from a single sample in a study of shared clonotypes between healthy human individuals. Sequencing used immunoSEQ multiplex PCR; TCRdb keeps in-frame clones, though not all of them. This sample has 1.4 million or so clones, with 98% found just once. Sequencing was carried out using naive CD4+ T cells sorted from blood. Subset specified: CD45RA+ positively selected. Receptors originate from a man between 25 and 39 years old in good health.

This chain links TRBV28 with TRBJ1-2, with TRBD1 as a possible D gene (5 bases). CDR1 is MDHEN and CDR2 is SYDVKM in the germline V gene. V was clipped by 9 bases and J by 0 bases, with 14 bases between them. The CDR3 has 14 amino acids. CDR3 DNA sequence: TGTGCCAGTTCCCCAGGGAGGCCTAACTATGGCTACACCTTC. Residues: CASSPGRPNYGYTF.

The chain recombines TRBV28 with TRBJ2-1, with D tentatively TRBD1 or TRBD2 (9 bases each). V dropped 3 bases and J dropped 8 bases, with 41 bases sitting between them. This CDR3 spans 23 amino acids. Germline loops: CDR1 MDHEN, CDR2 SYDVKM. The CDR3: CASSFSVPSGQGPGTSSLDEQFF. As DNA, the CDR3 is TGTGCCAGCAGTTTTTCCGTCCCCTCGGGACAGGGCCCCGGGACTAGCTCTCTTGATGAGCAGTTCTTC.

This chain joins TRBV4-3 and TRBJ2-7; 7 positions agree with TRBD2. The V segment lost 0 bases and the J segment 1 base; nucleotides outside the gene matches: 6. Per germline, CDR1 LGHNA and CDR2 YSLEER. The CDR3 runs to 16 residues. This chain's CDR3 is CASSQDPSGKSYEQYF. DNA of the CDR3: TGCGCCAGCAGCCAAGATCCTAGCGGCAAGTCCTACGAGCAGTACTTC.

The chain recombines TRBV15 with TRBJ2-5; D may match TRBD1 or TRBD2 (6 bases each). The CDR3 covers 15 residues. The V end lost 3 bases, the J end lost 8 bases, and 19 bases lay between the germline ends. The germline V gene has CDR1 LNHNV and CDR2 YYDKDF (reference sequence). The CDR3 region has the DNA TGTGCCACCAGCAGTGGGGGCCCGGGGGCAGGTACCCAGTACTTC. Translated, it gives CATSSGGPGAGTQYF.